The table lists the clone carrying this T cell receptor beta chain with a few counts. Its antigen is still unknown. One entry per CDR3 protein, called by TCRdb with MiXCR from the reads. The table records about 320,000 distinct CDR3 sequences, 9.5% of them present only once. These data belong to a study of T cell repertoires in cytomegalovirus infection. The germline CDR1 and CDR2 sequences are DFQATT and SNEGSKA (reference sequence). V was pared by 3 bases and J by 2 bases, with 13 bases between. CDR3 length: 14 residues. Regarding the study as a whole: It was HLA-C-restricted CMV-specific TCR beta clonotypes that dominated the response ex vivo.

This chain uses TRBV20-1 with TRBJ1-2; no reliable D call. The source is a human donor in good health (CMV status not recorded). Some clones in this sample may be carry-over from other donors' samples. Sequencing was performed on PBMCs. In DNA, the CDR3 is TGCAGTGCTAGGGTCGGTAGGCCCAACTATGGCTACACCTTC. The encoded protein is CSARVGRPNYGYTF.